The 30 T cell receptor beta chains in this list originate from one sample, sequenced in a study of blood T cell repertoires in COVID-19 (dated by TCRdb to 2018 to 2021). The method was the immunoSEQ multiplex PCR assay. As stored in TCRdb, this immuneACCESS dataset retains in-frame rearrangements with V and J assigned. A fraction of the clones does not appear; measured against another copy, unresolved V genes explain less than half of the discrepancy, and the remainder lacks a known reason. Present in this sample are fewer than 500,000 clones, 80% to 90% of which were seen just once. The ten most abundant clones make up 1.3% of the sample. Material for sequencing was PBMCs or T cells enriched from blood (not recorded which). The receptors derive from a man under 40 who had recovered from COVID-19.

The CDR3 loop reads CASSLEQGQPLTRYNEQFF. DNA for the CDR3: TGTGCCAGCAGCCTCGAACAGGGTCAGCCCTTGACCCGCTACAATGAGCAGTTCTTC. V and J are TRBV9 and TRBJ2-1; perhaps TRBD1 as D (6 bases). Germline CDR1 SGDLS, CDR2 YYNGEE. V lost 4 bases to trimming and J lost 3 bases, with 26 bases between them. The CDR3 extends over 19 amino acids. Looking up the rest from reference TRBV9 and TRBJ2-1 gives the full variable domain: DSGVTQTPKHLITATGQRVTLRCSPRSGDLSVYWYQQSLDQGLQFLIQYYNGEERAKGNILERFSAQQFPDLHSELNLSSLELGDSALYFCASSLEQGQPLTRYNEQFFGPGTRLTVL.

V gene TRBV19 combines with J gene TRBJ2-1; the match to TRBD2 covers 7 bases. V gave up 8 bases and J gave up 5 bases; unmatched junction bases: 6. The CDR3 contains 13 residues. Per germline, CDR1 LNHDA and CDR2 SQIVND (reference sequence). CDR3: CASSREGDNEQFF. CDR3 coding DNA: TGTGCCAGTTCCAGGGAGGGCGACAATGAGCAGTTCTTC.

This clone was detected once. The V call is TRBV20-1, the J call TRBJ1-2; no definite D call. Germline loops: CDR1 DFQATT, CDR2 SNEGSKA (reference sequence). The V and J ends lost 6 bases and 8 bases respectively, with 13 bases between them. The CDR3 has 11 residues. CDR3 region: CSALTLEGYTF. The CDR3 coding sequence is TGCAGTGCGCTGACCTTGGAGGGCTACACCTTC.

This chain links TRBV10-2 with TRBJ2-2, with 7 bases fitting TRBD1. The germline V gene has CDR1 WSHSY and CDR2 SAAADI. V was pared by 2 bases and J by 1 base, with 4 bases of the junction left unmatched. The CDR3 spans 16 residues. The CDR3 loop reads CASSEEGALNTGELFF. The CDR3 DNA follows: TGCGCCAGCAGTGAGGAGGGGGCCCTGAACACCGGGGAGCTGTTTTTT.

J is TRBJ1-1 and V is TRBV7-3; the match to TRBD1 covers 8 bases. Germline V gives CDR1 SGHTA, CDR2 FQGTGA. This CDR3 is built from 13 residues. With 5 bases clipped from V and 4 bases from J, the junction kept 3 bases outside the gene matches. This CDR3 reads CASSLQGATEAFF. The CDR3 DNA reads as TGTGCCAGCAGCCTCCAGGGGGCCACTGAAGCTTTCTTT.

In this sample, this clone turned up once. The V call is TRBV30, the J call TRBJ1-6, with a possible D match to TRBD1 (5 bases). CDR3 length equals 13 residues. The V and J ends lost 3 bases and 8 bases respectively, with 11 bases between them. The germline CDR1 and CDR2 sequences are GTSNPN and SVGIG (reference sequence). The CDR3 loop is CAWSAQADSPLHF. The CDR3 DNA reads as TGTGCCTGGAGCGCACAGGCAGATTCACCCCTCCACTTT.

This clone has only a few counts. V gene TRBV7-9 combines with J gene TRBJ1-2; a possible D gene is TRBD1 (5 bases). Trimming stripped 5 bases from V and 4 bases from J, with 20 bases between. The CDR3 sequence is 16 residues long. Germline V gene data show CDR1 as SEHNR and CDR2 as FQNEAQ (reference sequence). In DNA, the CDR3 is TGTGCCAGCAGCCCCGGGGGGACCGCAGCCACCTATGGCTACACCTTC. It encodes CASSPGGTAATYGYTF. The full variable domain, rest sourced from reference TRBV7-9 and TRBJ1-2, is DTGVSQNPRHKITKRGQNVTFRCDPISEHNRLYWYRQTLGQGPEFLTYFQNEAQLEKSRLLSDRFSAERPKGSFSTLEIQRTEQGDSAMYLCASSPGGTAATYGYTFGSGTRLTVV.

This clone was recorded once. The CDR3 is CASSLRGGEQPQHF. The CDR3 DNA follows: TGTGCCAGCAGCCTTCGAGGGGGGGAACAGCCCCAGCATTTT. The chain joins TRBV3-1 (or the pseudogene TRBV3-2) to TRBJ1-5, with D perhaps TRBD1 (6 bases). The V end was cut by 4 bases, the J end by 7 bases, with 14 bases between. Germline-derived CDR1 and CDR2 are LGHDT and YNNKEL (reference sequence). This CDR3 contains 14 residues.

V usage is TRBV7-9 and J usage is TRBJ2-7, with D possibly matching TRBD1 (6 bases). With 5 bases removed from V and 0 bases from J, the gap between germline ends came to 11 bases. The CDR3 is 14 residues long. Germline CDR1 is SEHNR and CDR2 is FQNEAQ (reference sequence). The CDR3 sequence: CASSDRDNSYEQYF. CDR3 bases: TGTGCCAGCAGCGACCGGGACAACTCCTACGAGCAGTACTTC.

The CDR3 DNA is TGCGCCAGCAGCTTAAGAGCGGGGGGTGGGGTCCGTGAGCAGTTCTTC. Residues: CASSLRAGGGVREQFF. The rearrangement joins TRBV5-1 to TRBJ2-1; 9 positions match TRBD2. In germline, CDR1 is SGHRS, CDR2 YFSETQ. V lost 2 bases, J lost 9 bases, and 12 bases stayed unmatched. The CDR3 runs to 16 residues.

The J gene is TRBJ2-3, the V gene TRBV6-6; the match to TRBD2 covers 8 bases. V shed 6 bases and J 2 bases; nucleotides not matched to a gene: 7. Germline CDR1 is MNHNY and CDR2 is SVGAGI (reference sequence). The CDR3 extends over 15 amino acids. For the CDR3, the DNA is TGTGCCAGCAGATTCAGCGGGGGTCTCACAGATACGCAGTATTTT. Translation: CASRFSGGLTDTQYF.

V usage is TRBV6-6 and J usage is TRBJ1-2, with D possibly matching TRBD1 (6 bases). Germline assignment: CDR1 MNHNY and CDR2 SVGAGI (reference sequence). This CDR3 is built from 16 residues. Trimming shortened V by 6 bases and J by 5 bases, and 22 bases separated the two germline ends. The CDR3 DNA sequence: TGTGCCAGCAGGATCCGCGGGGGCGGTGAGGGGTATGGCTACACCTTC. Protein product: CASRIRGGGEGYGYTF.

The rearrangement joins TRBV5-4 to TRBJ1-2, with 9 bases identical to TRBD1. V shed 7 bases, J shed 8 bases, and the junction held 6 bases outside the gene matches. The CDR3 is 12 residues long. The V gene's germline CDR1 is SGHNT and CDR2 YYREEE (reference sequence). The CDR3 nucleotides are TGTGCCAGCTCGGGACAGGGCGGCGGCTACACCTTC. It encodes CASSGQGGGYTF. The variable domain in full, completed from reference TRBV5-4 and TRBJ1-2, reads ETGVTQSPTHLIKTRGQQVTLRCSSQSGHNTVSWYQQALGQGPQFIFQYYREEENGRGNFPPRFSGLQFPNYSSELNVNALELDDSALYLCASSGQGGGYTFGSGTRLTVV.

This clone was seen a few times. This chain joins TRBV4-2 and TRBJ2-2, with 9 bases identical to TRBD2. The J segment lost 6 bases and the V segment lost 0 bases, leaving 8 bases of the junction unmatched. The germline gives CDR1 LGHNA, CDR2 YNFKEQ. The CDR3 loop spans 17 amino acids. The CDR3 DNA sequence: TGTGCCAGCAGCCAAGATCGGGGTAGCGGGGGTGCCGGGGAGCTGTTTTTT. Translating it yields CASSQDRGSGGAGELFF.

This chain joins TRBV11-2 and TRBJ1-1; D ambiguous. Per germline, CDR1 SGHAT and CDR2 FQNNGV. The CDR3 runs 13 residues. V lost 11 bases and J 3 bases, leaving 16 bases between the germline ends. The CDR3 loop is CACGEGRDTEAFF. CDR3 nucleotides: TGTGCCTGTGGGGAGGGCCGGGACACTGAAGCTTTCTTT.

The J gene is TRBJ2-7, the V gene TRBV11-3; TRBD1 agrees at 9 bases. The CDR3 is made up of 16 amino acids. V trimming: 0 bases; J trimming: 3 bases; junction bases outside the gene matches: 6. Germline lookup yields CDR1 SGHNT and CDR2 YENEEA. The CDR3 coding sequence is TGTGCCAGCAGCTTAGATTCGAGACAGGGGGTCTACGAGCAGTACTTC. This encodes CASSLDSRQGVYEQYF.

The chain links TRBV2 to TRBJ2-1; D uncertain. CDR3 length: 14 residues. Germline CDR1 and CDR2: SNHLY and FYNNEI. V was trimmed by 0 bases and J by 4 bases, leaving 7 bases between them. For the CDR3, the DNA is TGTGCCAGCAGTGAAGCGCCCGGGTACAATGAGCAGTTCTTC. Protein product: CASSEAPGYNEQFF.

The count of this clone is one. This chain joins TRBV5-6 and TRBJ1-1; TRBD1 might be the D (5 bases). This CDR3 is built from 16 residues. The germline V gene has CDR1 SGHDT and CDR2 YYEEEE. V gave up 5 bases and J gave up 0 bases, with 17 bases separating them. CDR3 in DNA: TGTGCCAGCAGGATCTCAACAGGTCTCATGAACACTGAAGCTTTCTTT. Translated, it gives CASRISTGLMNTEAFF.

This chain links TRBV9 with TRBJ2-7; 8 bases are a match to TRBD1. This CDR3 contains 14 residues. The junction had 6 bases not matched to a gene; V was cut back by 2 bases and J by 5 bases. Germline CDR1 is SGDLS and CDR2 is YYNGEE. The CDR3 protein is CASSVGDRRHEQYF. DNA of the CDR3: TGTGCCAGCAGCGTGGGGGACAGGAGACACGAGCAGTACTTC.

This rearrangement joins TRBV10-3 to TRBJ2-7, with 8 positions matching TRBD1. With 6 bases clipped from V and 5 bases from J, the junction kept 9 bases outside the gene matches. The CDR3 is made up of 14 amino acids. Germline V CDR1 and CDR2: ENHRY, SYGVKD. CDR3 nucleotide sequence: TGTGCCATCAGGACGACAGGGGTAGGCGACGAGCAGTACTTC. It specifies CAIRTTGVGDEQYF.

Here the CDR3 DNA reads TGTGCCAGCAGTCAGAAGGCTGCCCGGGAAGAGCAGTACTTC. Translated, it gives CASSQKAAREEQYF. V gene TRBV3-1 (or the pseudogene TRBV3-2) combines with J gene TRBJ2-7; a weak D match, TRBD2 (5 bases). CDR1 is LGHDT, CDR2 YNNKEL, per germline (reference sequence). The CDR3 has 14 amino acids. V lost 6 bases and J lost 7, with 19 bases in between.

The rearrangement joins TRBV18 to TRBJ1-1; D gene unclear. The germline V gene has CDR1 KGHSH and CDR2 LQKENI. V was clipped by 0 bases and J by 1 base, with 21 bases between them. This CDR3 spans 19 amino acids. The CDR3 nucleotides are TGTGCCAGCTCACCACCAATTTGGGCAGGCCGACAATCGAACACTGAAGCTTTCTTT. It codes for CASSPPIWAGRQSNTEAFF.

In its sample, this clone was seen a few times. The CDR3 is CASSSDRDRPHRVPDTQYF. CDR3 coding DNA: TGTGCCAGCAGCTCGGACCGGGACAGGCCACACCGAGTTCCAGATACGCAGTATTTT. The rearrangement joins TRBV5-4 to TRBJ2-3, with 8 bases identical to TRBD1. The J segment lost 4 bases and the V segment lost 3 bases, leaving 19 bases of the junction unmatched. In germline, CDR1 is SGHNT, CDR2 YYREEE (reference sequence). The CDR3 has 19 residues.

The V and J genes are TRBV4-1 and TRBJ1-2, with D possibly matching TRBD1 (5 bases). V was pared by 1 base and J by 12 bases, with 12 bases between. The CDR3 runs to 12 residues. Germline V gene data show CDR1 as MGHRA and CDR2 as YSYEKL. Here the CDR3 DNA reads TGCGCCAGCAGCCAAGGCGGGGGGATTAACACCTTC. Translating gives CASSQGGGINTF.

The CDR3, as DNA: TGTGCCAGCAGATGGCTCGGCGGCACCGGGGAGCTGTTTTTT. This translates into CASRWLGGTGELFF. V usage is TRBV27 and J usage is TRBJ2-2, with D uncertain. Deletions cut 6 bases from V and 4 bases from J, with 12 bases between. Germline lookup yields CDR1 MNHEY and CDR2 SMNVEV (reference sequence). CDR3 size: 14 residues.

The J gene is TRBJ1-2, the V gene TRBV12-3 or TRBV12-4; D remains unclear. There are 13 residues in the CDR3. The germline V and J ends were trimmed by 2 bases and 4 bases, with 8 bases remaining between them. The CDR3 protein is CASSLWRSYGYTF. CDR3 nucleotide sequence: TGTGCCAGCAGTTTATGGAGATCCTATGGCTACACCTTC.

The chain carries TRBV3-1 (or the pseudogene TRBV3-2) and TRBJ1-6; D perhaps matches TRBD1 (6 bases). Per germline, CDR1 LGHDT and CDR2 YNNKEL (reference sequence). Between the trimmed V and J ends, which lost 2 bases and 9 bases, there was a span of 11 bases. The CDR3 has 14 amino acids. This CDR3 reads CASSQLQGSSPLHF. The CDR3 DNA sequence: TGTGCCAGCAGCCAACTACAGGGATCTTCACCCCTCCACTTT.

Worth noting for this clone: Other DNA variants within this sample encode the same CDR3. The chain recombines TRBV5-1 with TRBJ1-2, with D possibly TRBD1 on 5 matching bases. Germline CDR1 is SGHRS and CDR2 is YFSETQ. The CDR3 extends over 14 amino acids. V lost 0 bases, J lost 2 bases, and 8 bases lay in between. The CDR3 DNA follows: TGCGCCAGCAGCTTGGGACAGTCAAACTATGGCTACACCTTC. Its protein is CASSLGQSNYGYTF.

This clone was observed a few times. V usage is TRBV7-9 and J usage is TRBJ1-2; D possibly corresponds to TRBD1 (6 bases). The germline gives CDR1 SEHNR, CDR2 FQNEAQ (reference sequence). CDR3 length: 17 amino acids. The V and J ends lost 5 bases and 8 bases respectively, with 27 bases between them. This CDR3 is CASSPITTQGVSSGYTF. CDR3 in DNA: TGTGCCAGCAGCCCGATTACTACACAGGGCGTGTCAAGCGGCTACACCTTC.

J is TRBJ1-1 and V is TRBV9; D possibly corresponds to TRBD1 (6 bases). CDR3 length: 13 residues. Germline V gene data show CDR1 as SGDLS and CDR2 as YYNGEE. The V end lost 7 bases, the J end lost 5 bases, and 15 bases lay between the germline ends. The CDR3 region is CASEGEGTTEAFF. For the CDR3, the DNA is TGTGCCAGCGAGGGGGAGGGGACAACTGAAGCTTTCTTT.